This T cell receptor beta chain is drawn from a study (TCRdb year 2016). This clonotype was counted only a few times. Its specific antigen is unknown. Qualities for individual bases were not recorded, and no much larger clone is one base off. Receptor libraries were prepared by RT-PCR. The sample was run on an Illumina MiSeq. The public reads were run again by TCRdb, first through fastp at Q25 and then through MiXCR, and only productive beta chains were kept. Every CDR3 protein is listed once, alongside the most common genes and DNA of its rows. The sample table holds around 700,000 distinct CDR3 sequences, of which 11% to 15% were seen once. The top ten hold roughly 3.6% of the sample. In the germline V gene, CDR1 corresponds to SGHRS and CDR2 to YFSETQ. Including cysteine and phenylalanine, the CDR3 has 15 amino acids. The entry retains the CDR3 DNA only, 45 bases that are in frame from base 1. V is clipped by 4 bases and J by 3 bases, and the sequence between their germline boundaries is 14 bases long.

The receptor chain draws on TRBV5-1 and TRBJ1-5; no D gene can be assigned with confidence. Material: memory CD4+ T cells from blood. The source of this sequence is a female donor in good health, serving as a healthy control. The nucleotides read TGCGCCAGCAGCCCCGGAGTAGGGATCAATCAGCCCCAGCATTTT. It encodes CASSPGVGINQPQHF.